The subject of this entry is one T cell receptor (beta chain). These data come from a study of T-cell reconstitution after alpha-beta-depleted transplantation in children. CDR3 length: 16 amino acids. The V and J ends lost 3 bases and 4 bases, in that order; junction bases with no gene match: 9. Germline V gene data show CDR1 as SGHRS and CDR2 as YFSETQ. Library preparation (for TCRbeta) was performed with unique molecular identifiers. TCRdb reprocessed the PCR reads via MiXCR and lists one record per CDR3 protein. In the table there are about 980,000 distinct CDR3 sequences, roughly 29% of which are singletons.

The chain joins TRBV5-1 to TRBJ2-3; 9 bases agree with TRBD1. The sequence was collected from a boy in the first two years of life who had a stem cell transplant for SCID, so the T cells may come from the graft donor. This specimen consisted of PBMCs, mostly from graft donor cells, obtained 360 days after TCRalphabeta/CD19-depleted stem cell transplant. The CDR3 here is CASSYYPGQGADTQYF. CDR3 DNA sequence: TGCGCCAGCAGCTACTACCCGGGACAGGGCGCAGATACGCAGTATTTT.